Listed below are T cell receptor beta chains from one sample, sequenced in a study of T cells in Graves' hyperthyroidism and ophthalmopathy. TCRdb reprocessed the multiplex PCR reads with MiXCR, giving one entry per CDR3 protein. Here the sample spans approximately 600,000 distinct CDR3 sequences, approximately 14% being singletons. The sequencing input was blood. These receptors all stem from a woman between 25 and 40 years old with Graves' hyperthyroidism that later progressed to Graves' ophthalmopathy. Both conserved end residues are part of each CDR3. Each record gives: D gene, clone size, V gene, J gene, CDR3 protein, CDR3 DNA. D genes are given only for firm matches. Size values are once, few and many counts, or a class for expanded clones, and some rows have none.

.	.	TRBV6-1	TRBJ1-2	CASSLIRGLYGYTF	TGTGCCAGCAGTCTGATACGGGGCCTCTATGGCTACACCTTC
TRBD2	many	TRBV5-1	TRBJ2-1	CASSLGTSGMYYNEQFF	TGCGCCAGCAGCCTCGGGACTAGCGGGATGTACTACAATGAGCAGTTCTTC
.	many	TRBV12-3/TRBV12-4	TRBJ2-3	CASSLISAAGADTQYF	TGTGCCAGCAGTTTAATTTCCGCGGCAGGGGCAGATACGCAGTATTTT
TRBD2	many	TRBV7-2	TRBJ2-2	CASSPIAGGTGELFF	TGTGCCAGCAGCCCTATAGCGGGAGGGACCGGGGAGCTGTTTTTT
.	.	TRBV6-5	TRBJ1-1	CASSYSISTEAFF	TGTGCCAGCAGTTACTCGATTAGTACTGAAGCTTTCTTT
TRBD1	few	TRBV29-1	TRBJ1-4	CSGTGADATNEKLFF	TGCAGCGGTACAGGGGCCGATGCAACTAATGAAAAACTGTTTTTT
TRBD2	once	TRBV2	TRBJ2-7	CASRRTSESYERYF	TGTGCCAGCAGGAGGACTAGCGAATCCTACGAGCGGTACTTC
.	many	TRBV4-1	TRBJ2-7	CASSQEGTGVSYEQYF	TGCGCCAGCAGCCAAGAAGGGACGGGGGTGTCCTACGAGCAGTACTTC
.	.	TRBV7-4	TRBJ2-6	CASSWLKRHHPSGANVPTF	TGTGCCAGCAGCTGGCTAAAGCGGCACCATCCCTCTGGGGCCAACGTCCCGACTTTC
.	.	TRBV18	TRBJ2-7	CASSPRGEIGEQYF	TGTGCCAGCTCACCGAGAGGGGAGATAGGCGAGCAGTACTTC
TRBD1	.	TRBV28	TRBJ1-2	CASTTGDYGEGHTF	TGTGCCAGCACTACAGGGGACTACGGTGAGGGCCACACCTTC
.	few	TRBV6-6	TRBJ1-4	CASSYSSGNEKLFF	TGTGCCAGCAGTTACTCGAGTGGGAATGAAAAACTGTTTTTT
.	many	TRBV7-9	TRBJ1-2	CASSSTLVLLGGYTF	TGTGCCAGCAGCTCTACCTTGGTCCTGCTGGGTGGCTACACCTTC
TRBD1	many	TRBV2	TRBJ1-6	CASSQGQGANSPLHF	TGTGCCAGCAGTCAAGGACAGGGGGCTAATTCACCCCTCCACTTT
.	many	TRBV18	TRBJ2-5	CASSPPSVYQETQYF	TGTGCCAGCTCACCACCATCTGTTTACCAAGAGACCCAGTACTTC
.	many	TRBV20-1	TRBJ2-7	CSARKQGDEQYF	TGCAGTGCTAGGAAACAGGGCGACGAGCAGTACTTC
TRBD2	few	TRBV4-1	TRBJ2-7	CASSQDSAGGAYEQYF	TGCGCCAGCAGCCAAGATTCAGCGGGAGGGGCCTACGAGCAGTACTTC
.	many	TRBV6-5	TRBJ2-1	CASSYGGGGIYNEQFF	TGTGCCAGCAGTTACGGCGGCGGCGGGATCTACAATGAGCAGTTCTTC
.	many	TRBV7-9	TRBJ1-1	CASSSQGMNTEAFF	TGTGCCAGCAGCTCACAGGGAATGAACACTGAAGCTTTCTTT
.	.	TRBV19	TRBJ2-5	CASKRQGQETQYF	TGTGCCAGTAAGAGGCAGGGGCAAGAGACCCAGTACTTC
.	few	TRBV29-1	TRBJ2-2	CSVADTTGELFF	TGCAGCGTTGCCGACACTACCGGGGAGCTGTTTTTT
.	many	TRBV20-1	TRBJ1-1	CSARGQMNTEAFF	TGCAGTGCTAGAGGTCAGATGAACACTGAAGCTTTCTTT
TRBD2	many	TRBV19	TRBJ2-7	CASSIGTSSHEQYF	TGTGCCAGTAGTATCGGGACTAGTAGCCACGAGCAGTACTTC
.	few	TRBV7-8	TRBJ1-4	CASSGWTATEKLFF	TGTGCCAGCAGCGGATGGACCGCCACTGAAAAACTGTTTTTT
.	.	TRBV7-3	TRBJ2-6	CASSPNGANVLTF	TGTGCCAGCAGCCCCAACGGGGCCAACGTCCTGACTTTC
.	many	TRBV6-5	TRBJ2-1	CASSYSGGPESYNEQFF	TGTGCCAGCAGTTACTCTGGCGGTCCAGAATCCTACAATGAGCAGTTCTTC
TRBD2	many	TRBV20-1	TRBJ2-1	CSAGTISESYNEQFF	TGCAGTGCCGGGACTATCTCCGAGTCCTACAATGAGCAGTTCTTC
.	few	TRBV4-1	TRBJ2-7	CASSQGRTLYEQYF	TGCGCCAGCAGCCAGGGGAGGACTCTCTACGAGCAGTACTTC